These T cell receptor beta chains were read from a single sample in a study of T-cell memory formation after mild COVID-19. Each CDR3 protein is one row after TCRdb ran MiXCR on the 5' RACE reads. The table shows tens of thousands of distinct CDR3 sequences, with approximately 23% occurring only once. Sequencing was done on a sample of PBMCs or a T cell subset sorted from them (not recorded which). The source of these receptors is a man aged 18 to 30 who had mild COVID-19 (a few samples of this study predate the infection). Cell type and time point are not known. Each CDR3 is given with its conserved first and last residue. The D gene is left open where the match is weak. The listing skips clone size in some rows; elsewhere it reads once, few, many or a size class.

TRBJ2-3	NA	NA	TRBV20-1	TGCAGTGCCCAGGACCAGGGACAAAGCACAGATACGCAGTATTTT	CSAQDQGQSTDTQYF
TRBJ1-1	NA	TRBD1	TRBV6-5	TGTGCCAGCTGGGGACAGTTATCCTATTGGAAAGCTTTCTTT	CASWGQLSYWKAFF
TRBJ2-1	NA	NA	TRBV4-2	TGTGCCAGCAGGTCTCAGTATGAGCAGTTCTTC	CASRSQYEQFF
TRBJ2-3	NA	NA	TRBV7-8	TGTGCCAGCAGCTTCGGGTACGGGGGCTGGGGCACAGATACGCAGTATTTT	CASSFGYGGWGTDTQYF
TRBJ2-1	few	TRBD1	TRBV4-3	TGCGCCAGCAGCCAAGATCCCCCAGGGGGCTACTACAATGAGCAGTTCTTC	CASSQDPPGGYYNEQFF
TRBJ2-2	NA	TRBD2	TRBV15	TGTGCCACCAGCAGCTTAGGACTAGAGAACACCGGGGAGCTGTTTTTT	CATSSLGLENTGELFF
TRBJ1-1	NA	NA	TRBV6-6	TGTGCCACCCTTAAAGGGTTCTCCCTGAACACTGAAGCTTTCTTT	CATLKGFSLNTEAFF
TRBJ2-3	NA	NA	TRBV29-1	TGCAGCGTTGTCGCGGGGAGCACAGATACGCAGTATTTT	CSVVAGSTDTQYF
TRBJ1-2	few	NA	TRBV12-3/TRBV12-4	TGTGCCAGCAGCTCCGAGGGACCCCAGAGCTACACCTTC	CASSSEGPQSYTF
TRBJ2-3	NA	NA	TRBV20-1	TGCAGTGCCCTAGAACAACCCGGGTTTACGCAGTATTTT	CSALEQPGFTQYF
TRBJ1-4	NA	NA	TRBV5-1	TGCGCCAGCAGCCGCACCCAGACAGTGCAAAATGAAAAACTGTTTTTT	CASSRTQTVQNEKLFF
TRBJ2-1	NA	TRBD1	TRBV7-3	TGTGCCAGCAGCTGGGACAGGGTGTCCTACAATGAGCAGTTCTTC	CASSWDRVSYNEQFF